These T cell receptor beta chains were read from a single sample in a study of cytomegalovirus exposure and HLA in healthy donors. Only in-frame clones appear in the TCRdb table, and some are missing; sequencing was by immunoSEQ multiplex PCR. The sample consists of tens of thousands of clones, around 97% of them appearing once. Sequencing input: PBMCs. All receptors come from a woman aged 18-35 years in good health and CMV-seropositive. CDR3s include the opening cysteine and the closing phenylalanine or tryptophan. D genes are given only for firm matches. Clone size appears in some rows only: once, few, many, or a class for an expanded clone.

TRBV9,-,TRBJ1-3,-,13,CASSTNSGNTIYF,TGTGCCAGCAGCACAAACTCTGGAAACACCATATATTTT
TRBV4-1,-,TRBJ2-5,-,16,CASSQGPGDPQETQYF,TGCGCCAGCAGCCAAGGGCCGGGAGATCCCCAAGAGACCCAGTACTTC
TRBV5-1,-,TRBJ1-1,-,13,CASSLVRGTEAFF,TGCGCCAGCAGCTTGGTTAGGGGGACTGAAGCTTTCTTT
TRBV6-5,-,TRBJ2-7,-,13,CASSYTGYNEQYF,TGTGCCAGCAGTTATACAGGGTACAACGAGCAGTACTTC
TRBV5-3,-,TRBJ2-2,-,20,CARSPDSLGDIYTNTGELFF,TGTGCCAGAAGCCCGGACTCTTTAGGGGACATCTATACGAACACCGGGGAGCTGTTTTTT
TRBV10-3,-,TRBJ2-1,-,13,CAITESRYNEQFF,TGTGCCATCACGGAGTCTCGGTACAATGAGCAGTTCTTC
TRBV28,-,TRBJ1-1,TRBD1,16,CASSLMGRGLITEAFF,TGTGCCAGCAGTTTAATGGGCAGGGGGCTTATCACTGAAGCTTTCTTT
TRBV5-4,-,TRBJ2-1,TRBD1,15,CASSPTGGQYNEQFF,TGTGCCAGCAGCCCGACAGGGGGACAGTACAATGAGCAGTTCTTC
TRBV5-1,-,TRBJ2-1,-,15,CASSPDLSSYNEQFF,TGCGCCAGCAGCCCTGACTTGAGCTCCTACAATGAGCAGTTCTTC
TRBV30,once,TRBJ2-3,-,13,CAWSVLTTDTQYF,TGTGCCTGGAGTGTACTCACCACAGATACGCAGTATTTT
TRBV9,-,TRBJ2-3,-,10,CASNEDTQYF,TGTGCCAGCAACGAGGATACGCAGTATTTT
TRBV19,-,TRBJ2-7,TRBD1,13,CASRDRGSYEQYF,TGTGCCAGCCGGGACAGGGGTTCGTACGAGCAGTACTTC
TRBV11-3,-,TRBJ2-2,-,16,CASSSDRQANTGELFF,TGTGCCAGCAGCTCAGACCGACAGGCGAACACCGGGGAGCTGTTTTTT
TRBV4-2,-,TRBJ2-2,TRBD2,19,CASSQGGLAGVLDTGELFF,TGTGCCAGCAGCCAGGGCGGACTAGCGGGAGTACTGGACACCGGGGAGCTGTTTTTT
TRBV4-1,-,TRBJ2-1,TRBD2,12,CASQRDLGEQFF,TGCGCCAGCCAGCGGGACCTAGGTGAGCAGTTCTTC
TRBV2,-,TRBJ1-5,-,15,CASTVRGHSNQPQHF,TGTGCCAGCACCGTCAGGGGACATAGCAATCAGCCCCAGCATTTT
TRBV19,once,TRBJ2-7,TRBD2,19,CASSIERGTGREGDNEQYF,TGTGCCAGTAGTATAGAAAGGGGGACGGGGCGGGAGGGAGACAACGAGCAGTACTTC
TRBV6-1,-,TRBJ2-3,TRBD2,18,CASSETLTSGANTDTQYF,TGTGCCAGCAGTGAAACTTTAACTAGCGGGGCCAACACAGATACGCAGTATTTT
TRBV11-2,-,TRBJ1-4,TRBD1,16,CASSFRIGGRGEKLFF,TGTGCCAGCAGCTTCCGTATAGGGGGCCGGGGGGAAAAACTGTTTTTT
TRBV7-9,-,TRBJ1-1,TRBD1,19,CASRAHPGTGRRVNTEAFF,TGTGCCAGCAGAGCCCACCCCGGGACAGGGAGGCGGGTGAACACTGAAGCTTTCTTT
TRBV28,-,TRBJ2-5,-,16,CASSLRGGAAQETQYF,TGTGCCAGCAGTCTTCGAGGAGGGGCAGCCCAAGAGACCCAGTACTTC
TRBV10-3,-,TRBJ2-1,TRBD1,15,CAIRAQGAKYNEQFF,TGTGCCATCAGGGCACAGGGGGCGAAATACAATGAGCAGTTCTTC
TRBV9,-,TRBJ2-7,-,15,CASSSRAGPAYEQYF,TGTGCCAGCAGCTCCCGGGCGGGACCAGCCTACGAGCAGTACTTC
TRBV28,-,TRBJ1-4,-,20,CASSLNLGQPQLATNEKLFF,TGTGCCAGCAGTTTAAACTTGGGACAACCCCAACTTGCAACTAATGAAAAACTGTTTTTT
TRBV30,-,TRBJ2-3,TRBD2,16,CAWSVMGLAESDTQYF,TGTGCCTGGAGTGTAATGGGACTAGCGGAATCAGATACGCAGTATTTT
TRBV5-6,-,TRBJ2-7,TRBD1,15,CASSFGRGSAYEQYF,TGTGCCAGCAGCTTTGGCAGGGGGTCGGCCTACGAGCAGTACTTC
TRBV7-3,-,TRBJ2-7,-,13,CASSLTRGWEQYF,TGTGCCAGCAGCTTAACAAGGGGGTGGGAGCAGTACTTC